The 27 T cell receptor beta chains presented below share a single source sample, sequenced in a study of T cell responses to AZD1222 COVID-19 vaccine. Assay: immunoSEQ multiplex PCR; the TCRdb copy retains only in-frame clones and omits some. The sample carries around 180,000 clones, approximately 94% recorded once. Sequences were derived from peripheral blood, sampled 28 days after the second AZD1222 dose. All receptors derive from an adult who received the AZD1222 COVID-19 vaccine.

This clone was observed a few times. This sequence joins TRBV7-9 and TRBJ1-6; D is possibly TRBD1 (5 bases). CDR3 length: 15 residues. The germline gives CDR1 SEHNR, CDR2 FQNEAQ (reference sequence). Trimming removed 0 bases at V and 10 bases at J, with 13 bases between. The CDR3 region has the DNA TGTGCCAGCAGCTTAGCCGGTAGGGGATACTCACCCCTCCACTTT. It specifies CASSLAGRGYSPLHF.

This clone appeared a single time. This chain links TRBV7-9 with TRBJ2-1, with D unresolved. Germline CDR1 and CDR2: SEHNR and FQNEAQ (reference sequence). The CDR3 length is 12 residues. V shed 2 bases and J shed 6 bases, with 5 bases lying between them. CDR3 bases: TGTGCCAGCAGCTTAAAAGGCAATGAGCAGTTCTTC. This gives the protein CASSLKGNEQFF. The full variable domain, in which reference TRBV7-9 and TRBJ2-1 provide the parts outside the CDR3, is DTGVSQNPRHKITKRGQNVTFRCDPISEHNRLYWYRQTLGQGPEFLTYFQNEAQLEKSRLLSDRFSAERPKGSFSTLEIQRTEQGDSAMYLCASSLKGNEQFFGPGTRLTVL.

The chain joins TRBV11-3 to TRBJ2-1, with 8 bases aligning to TRBD2. The ends lost 6 bases at V and 4 bases at J; junction bases unmatched: 2. The CDR3 contains 13 residues. Germline V gene lookup returns CDR1 SGHNT and CDR2 YENEEA. The DNA for the CDR3 is TGTGCCAGCAGTAGCGGGGTGTACAATGAGCAGTTCTTC. This encodes CASSSGVYNEQFF.

The CDR3 DNA reads as TGTGCCAGCAGCACTACAGGGCTTGGCTATGGCTACACCTTC. It specifies CASSTTGLGYGYTF. J is TRBJ1-2 and V is TRBV5-5; perhaps TRBD1 as D (6 bases). Germline CDR1 SGHKS, CDR2 YYEKEE (reference sequence). There are 14 residues in the CDR3. The V end was cut by 4 bases, the J end by 4 bases, with 14 bases between.

The rearrangement uses TRBV27 and TRBJ2-7, with D uncertain. Trimming removed 0 bases from V and 11 bases from J, with 29 bases in between. The CDR3 sequence is 18 residues long. Looked up from germline, CDR1 is MNHEY and CDR2 is SMNVEV (reference sequence). The chain's CDR3 is CASSLSLLGKTSGGPKYF. CDR3 bases: TGTGCCAGCAGTTTATCCTTACTCGGCAAAACATCAGGTGGTCCTAAGTACTTC.

This chain joins TRBV12-3 or TRBV12-4 and TRBJ1-3; TRBD1 is a possible D gene (5 bases). V shed 4 bases and J shed 14 bases, with 12 bases lying between them. The CDR3 sequence is 11 residues long. CDR3 sequence (DNA): TGTGCCAGCAGTTACGGGACGGGCCTATATTTT. Amino acid sequence: CASSYGTGLYF.

This clone was seen a single time. V gene TRBV5-6 combines with J gene TRBJ2-1, with 9 bases lining up with TRBD1. The CDR3 extends over 18 amino acids. V shed 4 bases, J shed 3 bases, and the junction held 14 bases outside the gene matches. Per germline, CDR1 SGHDT and CDR2 YYEEEE. CDR3 residues: CASSVRRDRVGFYNEQFF. For the CDR3, the DNA is TGTGCCAGCAGCGTCCGAAGGGACAGGGTAGGGTTCTACAATGAGCAGTTCTTC.

The V and J genes are TRBV28 and TRBJ2-3; D gene uncertain. V was trimmed by 5 bases and J by 2 bases, leaving 5 bases between them. Looked up from germline, CDR1 is MDHEN and CDR2 is SYDVKM. The CDR3 is 12 residues long. The CDR3 region has the DNA TGTGCCAGCAGTCCCTACACAGATACGCAGTATTTT. Residues: CASSPYTDTQYF.

This clone has only one observation. This rearrangement joins TRBV18 to TRBJ1-3; D call uncertain. The germline CDR1 and CDR2 sequences are KGHSH and LQKENI. V was clipped by 3 bases and J by 5 bases, with 17 bases between them. The CDR3 is 16 residues long. In nucleotides, the CDR3 is TGTGCCAGCTCACCCCCTGGCAGAAGTTTTCGAAACACCATATATTTT. Its translation: CASSPPGRSFRNTIYF.

The chain carries TRBV28 and TRBJ2-3; D remains ambiguous. Germline-derived CDR1 and CDR2 are MDHEN and SYDVKM. The V gene lost 5 bases and the J gene lost 0 bases, with 6 bases spanning the gap. This CDR3 is 13 amino acids long. The DNA of the CDR3 is TGTGCCAGCAGTCTGATCAGCACAGATACGCAGTATTTT. It specifies CASSLISTDTQYF. Drawing the rest from reference TRBV28 and TRBJ2-3, the complete variable domain is DVKVTQSSRYLVKRTGEKVFLECVQDMDHENMFWYRQDPGLGLRLIYFSYDVKMKEKGDIPEGYSVSREKKERFSLILESASTNQTSMYLCASSLISTDTQYFGPGTRLTVL.

This clone was counted once. The chain joins TRBV5-1 to TRBJ2-7; D gene ambiguous. V lost 0 bases and J 3 bases, leaving 13 bases between the germline ends. The CDR3 length is 15 residues. From germline, CDR1 is SGHRS and CDR2 YFSETQ. The CDR3 reads CASSLGQIADYEQYF. For the CDR3, the DNA is TGCGCCAGCAGCTTGGGTCAGATCGCGGACTACGAGCAGTACTTC.

This sequence joins TRBV6-6 and TRBJ1-5; D is unclear. The CDR3 covers 15 residues. In germline, CDR1 is MNHNY, CDR2 SVGAGI (reference sequence). V dropped 7 bases and J dropped 0 bases, with 13 bases sitting between them. CDR3 sequence reads: CASIQAGGSNQPQHF. In DNA form, the CDR3 reads TGTGCCAGCATCCAAGCGGGCGGTAGCAATCAGCCCCAGCATTTT.

J is TRBJ2-7 and V is TRBV5-4; 10 positions match TRBD2. The CDR3 extends over 14 amino acids. The trim removed 2 bases at V and 3 bases at J, leaving 2 bases unmatched. CDR1 is SGHNT, CDR2 YYREEE, per germline (reference sequence). In DNA, the CDR3 is TGTGCCAGCAGCTTTGGGACTAGCGTCTACGAGCAGTACTTC. Translation: CASSFGTSVYEQYF.

The CDR3 DNA reads TGTGCCAGCAGCTTAGACTTTGGGGGATCTGGAAACACCATATATTTT. This sequence encodes CASSLDFGGSGNTIYF. The V and J genes are TRBV7-9 and TRBJ1-3; a possible D gene is TRBD1 (5 bases). Germline values: CDR1 SEHNR, CDR2 FQNEAQ (reference sequence). The V and J ends lost 1 base and 1 base respectively, with 11 bases between them. The CDR3 contains 16 residues.

This clone was seen a single time. The rearrangement joins TRBV6-6 to TRBJ2-2, with TRBD2 as a possible D gene (5 bases). The CDR3 extends over 16 amino acids. Germline CDR1 is MNHNY and CDR2 is SVGAGI (reference sequence). V lost 5 bases and J 5 bases, leaving 18 bases between the germline ends. CDR3 in amino acids: CASSPTSMAGTGELFF. DNA of the CDR3: TGTGCCAGCAGTCCTACTTCAATGGCGGGTACCGGGGAGCTGTTTTTT.

V gene TRBV9 combines with J gene TRBJ2-1; D is uncertain. V gave up 3 bases and J gave up 9 bases, with 16 bases separating them. In germline, CDR1 is SGDLS, CDR2 YYNGEE. The CDR3 sequence is 14 residues long. CDR3 amino acids: CASSGTIGQVEQFF. CDR3 DNA sequence: TGTGCCAGCAGCGGAACGATAGGGCAGGTTGAGCAGTTCTTC.

V and J are TRBV7-9 and TRBJ2-7; TRBD1 matches at 8 bases. Looked up from germline, CDR1 is SEHNR and CDR2 is FQNEAQ (reference sequence). This CDR3 region has 15 residues. The V and J ends lost 4 bases and 2 bases, in that order; junction bases with no gene match: 7. CDR3 sequence (DNA): TGTGCCAGCAGCTGGACCGGGACAGGTACCTACGAGCAGTACTTC. It codes for CASSWTGTGTYEQYF.

The chain combines TRBV4-1 with TRBJ2-1, with TRBD2 matching 9 bases. The CDR3 extends over 18 amino acids. Looked up from germline, CDR1 is MGHRA and CDR2 is YSYEKL. V lost 4 bases, J lost 6 bases, and 16 bases stayed unmatched. CDR3 nucleotides: TGCGCCAGCAGCCCATTAAGAGGCGGGAGGGCCTTAACCAATGAGCAGTTCTTC. Encoded protein: CASSPLRGGRALTNEQFF.

This chain connects TRBV19 to TRBJ2-3; D possibly corresponds to TRBD2 (5 bases). Germline CDR1 LNHDA, CDR2 SQIVND (reference sequence). The V gene lost 6 bases and the J gene lost 5 bases, with 9 bases spanning the gap. CDR3 length equals 12 residues. The CDR3: CASRTSGDTQYF. The CDR3 bases are TGTGCCAGTAGGACGAGCGGAGATACGCAGTATTTT.

The rearrangement uses TRBV2 and TRBJ2-7; a weak D match, TRBD1 (6 bases). CDR1 SNHLY and CDR2 FYNNEI come from the germline V gene. V was pared by 5 bases and J by 2 bases, with 16 bases between. The length of the CDR3 is 15 residues. The CDR3 DNA reads as TGTGCCAGCAGTTCACAGGGAAGGGGCACCTACGAGCAGTACTTC. Its protein is CASSSQGRGTYEQYF.

The rearrangement joins TRBV19 to TRBJ1-6; D call uncertain. This CDR3 has 15 residues. Trimming cost V 4 bases and J 8 bases, with 15 bases left between them. Germline CDR1 reads LNHDA; CDR2 reads SQIVND (reference sequence). The CDR3 spells CASSTRGPLDSPLHF. The CDR3 bases are TGTGCCAGTAGTACCCGCGGACCCTTGGATTCACCCCTCCACTTT.

The chain has TRBV5-1 and TRBJ1-4; D gene uncertain. Germline lookup yields CDR1 SGHRS and CDR2 YFSETQ. V was clipped by 4 bases and J by 8 bases, with 15 bases between them. The CDR3 is made up of 14 amino acids. CDR3 loop: CASSGGGTREKLFF. CDR3 sequence (DNA): TGCGCCAGCAGCGGCGGTGGCACGCGGGAAAAACTGTTTTTT. The whole variable domain, remainder taken from reference TRBV5-1 and TRBJ1-4, is KAGVTQTPRYLIKTRGQQVTLSCSPISGHRSVSWYQQTPGQGLQFLFEYFSETQRNKGNFPGRFSGRQFSNSRSEMNVSTLELGDSALYLCASSGGGTREKLFFGSGTQLSVL.

This chain links TRBV7-2 with TRBJ1-5; a possible D gene is TRBD1 (6 bases). Germline V gene sequence: CDR1 SGHTA, CDR2 FQGNSA. The CDR3 extends over 13 amino acids. V was cut by 7 bases and J by 4 bases, with 11 bases left in between. CDR3 in amino acids: CASMGQPNQPQHF. The DNA for the CDR3 is TGTGCCAGCATGGGACAACCGAATCAGCCCCAGCATTTT.

This clone was seen a single time. The chain joins TRBV7-2 to TRBJ2-1; 8 nucleotides line up with TRBD2. After removal of 2 bases from V and 4 bases from J, the junction contained 10 bases not matched to a gene. Looked up from germline, CDR1 is SGHTA and CDR2 is FQGNSA. This CDR3 spans 17 amino acids. The CDR3 coding sequence is TGTGCCAGCAGCTTAAATGATCGGACTAGCAGATACAATGAGCAGTTCTTC. Translation: CASSLNDRTSRYNEQFF.

This rearrangement joins TRBV7-9 to TRBJ1-1; the D gene is possibly TRBD1 (5 bases). The CDR3 has 12 amino acids. V was trimmed by 3 bases and J by 5 bases, leaving 7 bases between them. Germline values: CDR1 SEHNR, CDR2 FQNEAQ (reference sequence). The CDR3 sequence is CASSFRETEAFF. The CDR3 region has the DNA TGTGCCAGCAGCTTCAGGGAGACTGAAGCTTTCTTT.

In this sample, this clone turned up once. The chain recombines TRBV7-3 with TRBJ2-2; no clear D gene. The CDR3 has 14 amino acids. CDR1 and CDR2 (germline): SGHTA, FQGTGA. Trimming removed 2 bases at V and 6 bases at J, with 10 bases between. This CDR3 is CASSLAGFSGELFF. DNA for the CDR3: TGTGCCAGCAGCTTAGCAGGTTTTTCCGGGGAGCTGTTTTTT.

The V gene is TRBV7-2, the J gene TRBJ2-2, with a weak D call TRBD2 (5 bases). The V end lost 0 bases, the J end lost 4 bases, and 12 bases lay between the germline ends. Germline assignment: CDR1 SGHTA and CDR2 FQGNSA. CDR3 size: 16 residues. The CDR3 spells CASSLASGRGTGELFF. The CDR3 DNA sequence: TGTGCCAGCAGCTTAGCTTCGGGTCGGGGCACCGGGGAGCTGTTTTTT.